The 6 T cell receptor beta chains presented below share a single source sample, sequenced in a study of blood T cells in healthy people across ages. Through a sample-barcoded 5' primer and a J-beta primer mix, a second PCR was run for 7 to 11 cycles. MiXCR, applied by TCRdb to the 5' RACE reads, yields one record per CDR3 protein. There are 1.2 million to 1.5 million distinct CDR3 sequences in the sample; approximately 42% occur only once, and roughly 7.9% lies in the top ten. The sequencing sample was made of blood. The source is a woman between 18 and 29 years old in good health.

The chain joins TRBV7-2 to TRBJ2-1, with 7 bases matching TRBD2. J lost 10 bases, V lost 7 bases, and 25 bases had no gene match. Per the germline V gene, CDR1 is SGHTA and CDR2 is FQGNSA. The CDR3 loop spans 18 amino acids. The CDR3 here is CASTLQGSGLIVSYEQFF. CDR3 in DNA: TGTGCCAGCACCCTTCAGGGTAGCGGGCTTATCGTCTCCTACGAGCAGTTCTTC.

J is TRBJ1-2 and V is TRBV3-1; D might be TRBD1 (6 bases). The germline V gene has CDR1 LGHDT and CDR2 YNNKEL (reference sequence). Trimming removed 5 bases from V and 6 bases from J, with 16 bases in between. The CDR3 is 14 residues long. CDR3 amino acids: CASSNPQGFDGYTF. The CDR3 nucleotides are TGTGCCAGCAGCAACCCACAGGGTTTTGATGGCTACACCTTC.

The gene calls are TRBV28 and TRBJ1-4; D is unresolved. This CDR3 has 17 residues. The ends were cut back, 1 base at V and 0 bases at J, with 12 bases in the middle. Per the germline V gene, CDR1 is MDHEN and CDR2 is SYDVKM. The CDR3 loop reads CASSLSQVTATNEKLFF. CDR3 bases: TGTGCCAGCAGTTTATCCCAGGTTACGGCAACTAATGAAAAACTGTTTTTT.

The V and J genes are TRBV20-1 and TRBJ2-7; a possible D gene is TRBD2 (6 bases). The J call is in doubt because the DNA end fits TRBJ2-5 better. The germline V gene has CDR1 DFQATT and CDR2 SNEGSKA (reference sequence). The CDR3 spans 17 residues. Written as DNA, the CDR3 is TGCAGTGCTAGAGATCACGGGGGTCCTATATTTTCGGAGACCCAGTACTTC. Protein sequence: CSARDHGGPIFSETQYF.

This clonotype was picked up a small number of times. The chain employs TRBV7-3 and TRBJ1-1; D unclear. The CDR3 totals 14 residues. Germline V gene lookup returns CDR1 SGHTA and CDR2 FQGTGA. Trimming shortened V by 7 bases and J by 3 bases, and 15 bases separated the two germline ends. CDR3 sequence (DNA): TGTGCCAGCATTGACCCTGGGCCCTACACTGAAGCTTTCTTT. Translated, it gives CASIDPGPYTEAFF.

This chain links TRBV9 with TRBJ1-2; TRBD1 aligns across 7 bases. J lost 8 bases, V lost 4 bases, and 5 bases had no gene match. In germline, CDR1 is SGDLS, CDR2 YYNGEE. CDR3 length equals 12 residues. The DNA for the CDR3 is TGTGCCAGCAGCTCGGACAGGCGGGGCTACACCTTC. Amino acids: CASSSDRRGYTF.